What follows describes a single TCR beta chain. The data belong to a study of blood T cell repertoires in COVID-19. As for the study in general: Material from acute and convalescent COVID-19 was sourced from the United States, Italy and Spain. T cells, B-cell-depleted T cells, or PBMCs supplied cDNA or gDNA.

Original analysis: Counts of nucleated cells, estimated from reference gene primer amplification, were obtained. The protocol was immunoSEQ multiplex PCR, while the TCRdb copy is restricted to in-frame clones and leaves out a portion. The V and J calls and clone size come from that table; D and trimming were worked out from the DNA. The sample comprises 350,000 or so clones, about four fifths of which are singletons, and 2.5% to 3% rests with the top ten. The sequence came from a man between 25 and 39 years old with active or convalescent COVID-19. The sample consisted of peripheral blood.

CDR3: CAWSAYRVDSGNTIYF. CDR3 in DNA: TGTGCCTGGAGTGCTTACAGGGTAGACTCTGGAAACACCATATATTTT. The chain is built from TRBV30 and TRBJ1-3; D perhaps matches TRBD1 (6 bases). The CDR3 totals 16 residues. From germline, CDR1 is GTSNPN and CDR2 SVGIG (reference sequence). The germline V and J ends were trimmed by 1 base and 0 bases, with 13 bases remaining between them.